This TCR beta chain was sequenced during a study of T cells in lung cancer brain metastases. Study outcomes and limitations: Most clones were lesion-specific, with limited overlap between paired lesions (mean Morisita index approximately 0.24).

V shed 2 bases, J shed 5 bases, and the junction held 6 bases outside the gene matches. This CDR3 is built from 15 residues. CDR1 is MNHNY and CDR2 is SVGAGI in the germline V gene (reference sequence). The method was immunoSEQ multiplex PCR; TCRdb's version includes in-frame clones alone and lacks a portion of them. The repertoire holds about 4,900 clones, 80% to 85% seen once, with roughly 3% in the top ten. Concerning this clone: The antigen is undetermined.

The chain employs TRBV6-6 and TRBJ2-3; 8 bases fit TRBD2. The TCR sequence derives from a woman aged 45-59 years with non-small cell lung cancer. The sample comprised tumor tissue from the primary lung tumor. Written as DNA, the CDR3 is TGTGCCAGCAGTTACACGGGAGGGCCGGTAGATACGCAGTATTTT. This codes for CASSYTGGPVDTQYF.